This TCR beta chain was observed in a study of PD-1 blockade in classical Hodgkin lymphoma. Germline CDR1 and CDR2: MNHEY and SVGAGI. This CDR3 contains 15 residues. Between the trimmed V and J ends, which lost 3 bases and 4 bases, there was a span of 15 bases. About this clone itself: Its antigen remains unidentified.

Broader study findings: Newly diagnosed patients had baseline TCR diversity that was reportedly lower than that of healthy donors. Patients who responded completely had about the same baseline diversity as newly diagnosed patients. At C4D1, TCR diversity had climbed significantly for CD4+ cells, though not for CD8+ cells.

This table comes from immunoSEQ multiplex PCR, and its TCRdb copy is limited to in-frame clones, with some not included. The repertoire holds approximately 79,000 clones, around 90% seen once, with around 2.4% in the top ten. Following autologous stem cell transplantation, relapse occurred in every patient, and exposure to brentuximab vedotin varied. This sequence was found in a human donor with classical Hodgkin lymphoma. The genes are TRBV6-5 and TRBJ2-5; D may be TRBD2 (7 bases). This specimen was peripheral blood mononuclear cells (PBMCs), taken before the second cycle of nivolumab. In nucleotides, the CDR3 is TGTGCCAGCAGTTATGTAGCAGGGGAGGGAGAGACCCAGTACTTC. This sequence encodes CASSYVAGEGETQYF.